This T cell receptor beta chain stems from a study of T cells after somatic rescue of genetic block. Measured with immunoSEQ multiplex PCR; TCRdb has only the in-frame clones, and not every one. The sample lists more than 65,000 clones, roughly 91% occurring once. Sequencing was performed on peripheral blood mononuclear cells (PBMCs). This TCR was sampled from a man aged 25-45 years.

For the CDR3, the DNA is TGTGCCAGCGCCTCGACACCGGACTACGAGCAGTACTTC. Residues: CASASTPDYEQYF. The chain employs TRBV10-3 and TRBJ2-7; no clear D. Germline-derived CDR1 and CDR2 are ENHRY and SYGVKD. This CDR3 contains 13 residues. V lost 10 bases and J lost 3, with 16 bases in between.